The 15 T cell receptor beta chains below come from one sample, sequenced in a study of blood T cell repertoires in COVID-19. Generated by immunoSEQ multiplex PCR, the TCRdb table keeps only in-frame clones and is missing some. Seen here are a few hundred thousand clones, about nine tenths observed once, and the top ten hold about 3.9%. Specimen: peripheral blood. Receptors originate from an older woman with COVID-19, enrolled during active disease.

This chain uses TRBV3-1 (or the pseudogene TRBV3-2) with TRBJ1-1; a weak D match, TRBD1 (6 bases). The CDR3 totals 14 residues. The V gene lost 7 bases and the J gene lost 4 bases, with 16 bases spanning the gap. Germline CDR1 LGHDT, CDR2 YNNKEL (reference sequence). CDR3 loop: CASTKGGAVTEAFF. CDR3 in DNA: TGTGCCAGCACTAAAGGGGGGGCGGTCACTGAAGCTTTCTTT.

The gene calls are TRBV5-1 and TRBJ1-3, with 11 nucleotides matching TRBD1. The CDR3 sequence is 16 residues long. The trim removed 4 bases at V and 2 bases at J, leaving 5 bases unmatched. Germline V gene sequence: CDR1 SGHRS, CDR2 YFSETQ. The CDR3 sequence: CASSTAGQGAGNTIYF. CDR3 coding DNA: TGCGCCAGCAGCACTGCGGGACAGGGGGCTGGAAACACCATATATTTT.

The V call is TRBV7-9, the J call TRBJ2-7; TRBD2 aligns across 15 bases. This CDR3 spans 20 amino acids. The V segment lost 5 bases and the J segment 0 bases; nucleotides outside the gene matches: 14. Germline assignment: CDR1 SEHNR and CDR2 FQNEAQ (reference sequence). The CDR3 coding sequence is TGTGCCAGCAGCATAAACCCCGGGACTAGCGGGGGGCGAAGCTCCTACGAGCAGTACTTC. Translating gives CASSINPGTSGGRSSYEQYF.

As to this clone: A read error may produce the germline difference seen at one junction end. J is TRBJ1-1 and V is TRBV5-8; tentative D call: TRBD1 (5 bases). Germline loops: CDR1 SGHTS, CDR2 YDEGEE. This CDR3 contains 13 residues. The CDR3 spells CASRLGLNTEAFF. The DNA for the CDR3 is TGTGCCAGCAGGTTGGGGCTGAACACTGAAGCTTTCTTT. Full variable domain (missing parts from reference TRBV5-8 and TRBJ1-1): EAGVTQSPTHLIKTRGQQATLRCSPISGHTSVYWYQQALGLGLQFLLWYDEGEERNRGNFPPRFSGRQFPNYSSELNVNALELEDSALYLCASRLGLNTEAFFGQGTRLTVV.

This clone was detected only once. The chain links TRBV5-1 to TRBJ2-1; D possibly corresponds to TRBD1 (5 bases). CDR3 size: 14 residues. CDR1 and CDR2 (germline): SGHRS, YFSETQ. Trimming shortened V by 5 bases and J by 8 bases, and 17 bases separated the two germline ends. As DNA, the CDR3 is TGCGCCAGCAGGTCGTCTTGGGGCCGCGATGAGCAGTTCTTC. As protein: CASRSSWGRDEQFF.

The chain is built from TRBV5-1 and TRBJ2-1; 10 bases line up with TRBD1. V was clipped by 4 bases and J by 3 bases; unmatched bases: 4. CDR1 is SGHRS and CDR2 is YFSETQ in the germline V gene. The CDR3 length is 15 residues. DNA of the CDR3: TGCGCCAGCAGCCCCGGGACAGGGGACTACAATGAGCAGTTCTTC. Its translation is CASSPGTGDYNEQFF.

The rearrangement uses TRBV28 and TRBJ1-1; TRBD1 matches at 10 bases. The CDR3 is made up of 14 amino acids. V lost 6 bases, J lost 2 bases, and 3 bases stayed unmatched. Germline V gene data show CDR1 as MDHEN and CDR2 as SYDVKM. CDR3 bases: TGTGCCAGCAGACGGGACAGGGGCAACACTGAAGCTTTCTTT. Protein: CASRRDRGNTEAFF.

The V and J genes are TRBV2 and TRBJ1-1; D gene ambiguous. CDR3 size: 13 residues. Trimming removed 6 bases from V and 5 bases from J, with 13 bases in between. Germline V gene sequence: CDR1 SNHLY, CDR2 FYNNEI. CDR3 residues: CASRERAWTEAFF. For the CDR3, the DNA is TGTGCCAGCAGAGAGAGGGCATGGACTGAAGCTTTCTTT.

The rearrangement links TRBV28 to TRBJ1-1, with a possible D match to TRBD1 (5 bases). The V gene's germline CDR1 is MDHEN and CDR2 SYDVKM. This CDR3 spans 14 amino acids. V shed 3 bases and J shed 4 bases, with 12 bases lying between them. The CDR3 is CASSFGGESTEAFF. The CDR3 nucleotides are TGTGCCAGCAGTTTTGGGGGGGAGAGCACTGAAGCTTTCTTT.

The rearrangement links TRBV6-5 to TRBJ1-1; D unclear. Germline V gene sequence: CDR1 MNHEY, CDR2 SVGAGI. The CDR3 has 14 residues. V lost 7 bases and J 2 bases, leaving 14 bases between the germline ends. Here the CDR3 reads CASIPGIANTEAFF. CDR3 nucleotides: TGTGCCAGCATTCCCGGGATAGCCAACACTGAAGCTTTCTTT.

This clone was detected only once. This chain connects TRBV9 to TRBJ2-4, with 9 bases identical to TRBD1. This CDR3 region has 17 residues. V lost 3 bases and J lost 0; bases outside the gene matches: 7. Germline CDR1 SGDLS, CDR2 YYNGEE. The CDR3 DNA reads as TGTGCCAGCAGCGAGGGACAGGGTCTCCTAGCCAAAAACATTCAGTACTTC. It specifies CASSEGQGLLAKNIQYF. The full variable domain, completed using reference TRBV9 and TRBJ2-4, is DSGVTQTPKHLITATGQRVTLRCSPRSGDLSVYWYQQSLDQGLQFLIQYYNGEERAKGNILERFSAQQFPDLHSELNLSSLELGDSALYFCASSEGQGLLAKNIQYFGAGTRLSVL.

J is TRBJ1-1 and V is TRBV6-5; 8 bases line up with TRBD1. CDR1 is MNHEY, CDR2 SVGAGI, per germline. Trimming cost V 9 bases and J 8 bases; bases outside gene matches: 8. The CDR3 is made up of 12 amino acids. DNA for the CDR3: TGTGCCAGGCCGCTTCGGACAGGGGAAGCTTTCTTT. It yields the protein CARPLRTGEAFF.

This clone was counted a single time. The chain carries TRBV19 and TRBJ2-1, with D possibly TRBD2 on 6 matching bases. Trimming removed 10 bases from V and 4 bases from J, with 29 bases in between. Per germline, CDR1 LNHDA and CDR2 SQIVND (reference sequence). CDR3 length equals 18 residues. The CDR3 sequence: CATSSRVTRDWRYNEQFF. The DNA of the CDR3 is TGTGCCACGAGCTCAAGGGTTACCCGGGACTGGAGATACAATGAGCAGTTCTTC.

The chain links TRBV18 to TRBJ2-3, with D possibly TRBD2 on 5 matching bases. CDR3 length: 17 amino acids. Trimming cost V 3 bases and J 3 bases, with 19 bases left between them. Per the germline V gene, CDR1 is KGHSH and CDR2 is LQKENI. The CDR3 sequence is CASSPKRRAEQTDTQYF. The CDR3 DNA follows: TGTGCCAGCTCACCCAAACGTCGAGCGGAACAAACAGATACGCAGTATTTT.

The V gene is TRBV5-4, the J gene TRBJ1-2; D is unclear. There are 13 residues in the CDR3. CDR1 is SGHNT and CDR2 is YYREEE in the germline V gene (reference sequence). Trimming took 0 bases from V and 6 from J, leaving 9 bases between them. DNA for the CDR3: TGTGCCAGCAGCTTGGGGCAGGAGGATGGCTACACCTTC. It specifies CASSLGQEDGYTF. The complete variable domain, with remaining parts taken from reference TRBV5-4 and TRBJ1-2, reads ETGVTQSPTHLIKTRGQQVTLRCSSQSGHNTVSWYQQALGQGPQFIFQYYREEENGRGNFPPRFSGLQFPNYSSELNVNALELDDSALYLCASSLGQEDGYTFGSGTRLTVV.